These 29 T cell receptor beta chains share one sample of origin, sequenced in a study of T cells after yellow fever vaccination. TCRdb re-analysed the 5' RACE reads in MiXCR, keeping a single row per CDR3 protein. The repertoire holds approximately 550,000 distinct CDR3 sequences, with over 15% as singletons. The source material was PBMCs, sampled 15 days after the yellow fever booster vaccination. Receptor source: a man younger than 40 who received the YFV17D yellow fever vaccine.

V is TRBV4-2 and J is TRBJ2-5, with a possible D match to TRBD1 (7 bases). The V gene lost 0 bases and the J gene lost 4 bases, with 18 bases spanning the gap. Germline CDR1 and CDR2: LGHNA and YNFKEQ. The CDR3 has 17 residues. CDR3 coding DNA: TGTGCCAGCAGCCAAGATCAGGGGGGTGTGGGGGTAGAGACCCAGTACTTC. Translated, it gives CASSQDQGGVGVETQYF.

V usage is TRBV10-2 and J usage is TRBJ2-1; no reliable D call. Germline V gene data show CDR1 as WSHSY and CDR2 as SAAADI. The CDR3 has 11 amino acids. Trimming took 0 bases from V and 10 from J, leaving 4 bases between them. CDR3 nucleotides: TGCGCCAGCAGTGAGTCGGGGGAGCAGTTCTTC. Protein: CASSESGEQFF.

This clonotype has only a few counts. For the CDR3, the DNA is TGCAGCGTTGATAAGGGGGGTCCTAGCTGGGGCTACACCTTC. This encodes CSVDKGGPSWGYTF. The genes are TRBV29-1 and TRBJ1-2; D possibly corresponds to TRBD1 (6 bases). CDR3 length: 14 residues. V lost 3 bases, J lost 8 bases, and 19 bases lay in between. Germline V gives CDR1 SQVTM, CDR2 ANQGSEA.

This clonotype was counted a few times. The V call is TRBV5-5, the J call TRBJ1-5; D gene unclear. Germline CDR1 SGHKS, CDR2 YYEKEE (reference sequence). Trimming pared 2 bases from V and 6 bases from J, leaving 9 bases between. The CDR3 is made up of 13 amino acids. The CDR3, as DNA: TGTGCCAGCAGCTTTTCAGACATTCAGCCCCAGCATTTT. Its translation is CASSFSDIQPQHF.

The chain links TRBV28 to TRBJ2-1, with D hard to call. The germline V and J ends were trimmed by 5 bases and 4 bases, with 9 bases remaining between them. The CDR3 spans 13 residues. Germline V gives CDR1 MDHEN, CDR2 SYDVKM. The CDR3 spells CASSATEYNEQFF. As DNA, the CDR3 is TGTGCCAGCAGTGCGACGGAATACAATGAGCAGTTCTTC.

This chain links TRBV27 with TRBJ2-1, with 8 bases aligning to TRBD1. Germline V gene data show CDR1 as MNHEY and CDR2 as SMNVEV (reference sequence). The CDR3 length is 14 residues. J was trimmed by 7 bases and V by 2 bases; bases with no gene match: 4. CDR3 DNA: TGTGCCAGCAGTTTACCGGGGACAGGTAATGAGCAGTTCTTC. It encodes CASSLPGTGNEQFF.

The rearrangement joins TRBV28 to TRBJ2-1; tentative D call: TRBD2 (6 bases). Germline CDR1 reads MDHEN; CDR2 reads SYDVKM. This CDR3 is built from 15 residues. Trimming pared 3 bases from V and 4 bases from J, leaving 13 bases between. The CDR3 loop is CASSFLRERYNEQFF. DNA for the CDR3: TGTGCCAGCAGTTTTCTTCGGGAGCGGTACAATGAGCAGTTCTTC.

The chain's CDR3 is CAIRQEYSYEQYF. For the CDR3, the DNA is TGTGCCATCAGACAGGAATACTCCTACGAGCAGTACTTC. V gene TRBV10-3 combines with J gene TRBJ2-7, with D tentatively TRBD1 (5 bases). V lost 6 bases to trimming and J lost 0 bases, with 9 bases between them. This CDR3 has 13 amino acids. Germline values: CDR1 ENHRY, CDR2 SYGVKD.

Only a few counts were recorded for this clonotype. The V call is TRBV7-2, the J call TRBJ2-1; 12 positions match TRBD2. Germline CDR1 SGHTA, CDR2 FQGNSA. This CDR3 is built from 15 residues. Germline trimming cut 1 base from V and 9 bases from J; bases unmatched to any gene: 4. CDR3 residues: CASSLELAGGTEQFF. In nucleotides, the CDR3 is TGTGCCAGCAGCTTAGAACTAGCGGGAGGTACTGAGCAGTTCTTC.

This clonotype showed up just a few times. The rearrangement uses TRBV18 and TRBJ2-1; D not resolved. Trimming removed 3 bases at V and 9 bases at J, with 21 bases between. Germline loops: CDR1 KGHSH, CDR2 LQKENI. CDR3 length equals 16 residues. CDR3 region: CASSPSRVSTEPEQFF. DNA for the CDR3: TGTGCCAGCTCACCTTCAAGAGTGTCGACTGAACCTGAGCAGTTCTTC.

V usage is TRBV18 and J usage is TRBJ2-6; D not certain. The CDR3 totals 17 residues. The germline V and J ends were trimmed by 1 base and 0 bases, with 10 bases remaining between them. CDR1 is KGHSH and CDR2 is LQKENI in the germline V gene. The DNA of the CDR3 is TGTGCCAGCTCACCACGTGGTACGAGCTCTGGGGCCAACGTCCTGACTTTC. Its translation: CASSPRGTSSGANVLTF.

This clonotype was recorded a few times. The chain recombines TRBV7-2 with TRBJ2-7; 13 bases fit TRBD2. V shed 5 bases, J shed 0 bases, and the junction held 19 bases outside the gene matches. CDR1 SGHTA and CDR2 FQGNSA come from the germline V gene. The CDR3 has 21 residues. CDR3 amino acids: CASSPHPPGLAGTLSSYEQYF. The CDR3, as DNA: TGTGCCAGCAGCCCCCACCCCCCGGGACTAGCGGGAACCTTGAGCTCCTACGAGCAGTACTTC.

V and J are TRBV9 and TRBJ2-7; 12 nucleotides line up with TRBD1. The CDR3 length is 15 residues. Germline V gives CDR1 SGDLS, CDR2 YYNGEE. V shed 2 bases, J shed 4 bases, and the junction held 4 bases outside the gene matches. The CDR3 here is CASSVGDRGHYEQYF. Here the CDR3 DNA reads TGTGCCAGCAGCGTTGGGGACAGGGGGCATTACGAGCAGTACTTC.

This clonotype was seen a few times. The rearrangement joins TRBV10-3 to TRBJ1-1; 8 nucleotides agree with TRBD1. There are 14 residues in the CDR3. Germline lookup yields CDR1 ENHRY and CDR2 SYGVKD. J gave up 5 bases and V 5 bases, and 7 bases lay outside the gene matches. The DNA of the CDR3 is TGTGCCATCAGTCTAGACAGGGGAGGAACTGAAGCTTTCTTT. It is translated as CAISLDRGGTEAFF.

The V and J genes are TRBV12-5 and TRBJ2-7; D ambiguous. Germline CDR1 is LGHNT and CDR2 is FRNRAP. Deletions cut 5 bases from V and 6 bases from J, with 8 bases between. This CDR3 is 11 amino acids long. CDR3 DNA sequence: TGTGCTAGTGGTGCCCCGGTCGAGCAGTACTTC. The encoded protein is CASGAPVEQYF. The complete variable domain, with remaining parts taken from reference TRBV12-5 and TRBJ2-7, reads DARVTQTPRHKVTEMGQEVTMRCQPILGHNTVFWYRQTMMQGLELLAYFRNRAPLDDSGMPKDRFSAEMPDATLATLKIQPSEPRDSAVYFCASGAPVEQYFGPGTRLTVT.

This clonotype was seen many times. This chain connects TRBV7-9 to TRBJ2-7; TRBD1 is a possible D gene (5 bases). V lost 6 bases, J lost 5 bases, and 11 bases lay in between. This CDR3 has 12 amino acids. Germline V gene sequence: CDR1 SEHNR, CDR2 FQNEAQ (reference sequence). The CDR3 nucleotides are TGTGCCAGCAGATCAACAGGTGACGAGCAGTACTTC. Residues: CASRSTGDEQYF.

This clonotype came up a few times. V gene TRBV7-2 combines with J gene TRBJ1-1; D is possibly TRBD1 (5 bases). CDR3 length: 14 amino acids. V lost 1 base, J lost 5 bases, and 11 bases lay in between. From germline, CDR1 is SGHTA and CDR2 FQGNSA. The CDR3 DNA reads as TGTGCCAGCAGCTTAGTAGGGGAGAGGACTGAAGCTTTCTTT. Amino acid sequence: CASSLVGERTEAFF.

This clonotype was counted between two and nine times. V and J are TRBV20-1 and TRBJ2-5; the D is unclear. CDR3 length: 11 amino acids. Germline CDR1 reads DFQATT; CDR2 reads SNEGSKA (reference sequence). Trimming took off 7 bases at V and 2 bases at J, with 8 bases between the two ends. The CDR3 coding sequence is TGCAGTGGAACGTTTCAAGAGACCCAGTACTTC. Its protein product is CSGTFQETQYF.

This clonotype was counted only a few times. Here the CDR3 DNA reads TGTGCCAGCAGTTACTTGTACCCTCTGCCCGCGACAGGGAACACTGAAGCTTTCTTT. Translating it yields CASSYLYPLPATGNTEAFF. The V call is TRBV6-5, the J call TRBJ1-1; TRBD1 is a possible D gene (6 bases). The CDR3 runs 19 residues. Trimming removed 1 base from V and 1 base from J, with 22 bases in between. Germline V lookup: CDR1 MNHEY, CDR2 SVGAGI.

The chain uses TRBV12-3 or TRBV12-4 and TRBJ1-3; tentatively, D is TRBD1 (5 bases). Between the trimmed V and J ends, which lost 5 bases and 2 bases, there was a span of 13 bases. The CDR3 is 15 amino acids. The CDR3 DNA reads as TGTGCCAGCAGTCCCCGCGGGGCAGCTGGAAACACCATATATTTT. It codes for CASSPRGAAGNTIYF.

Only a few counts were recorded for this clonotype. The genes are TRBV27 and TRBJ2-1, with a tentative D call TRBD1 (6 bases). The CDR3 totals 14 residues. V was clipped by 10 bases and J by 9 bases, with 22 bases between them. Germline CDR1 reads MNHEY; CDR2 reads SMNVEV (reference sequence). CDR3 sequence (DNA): TGTGCCACCTACCCGGCCACAGGGAACGGTGAGCAGTTCTTC. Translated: CATYPATGNGEQFF.

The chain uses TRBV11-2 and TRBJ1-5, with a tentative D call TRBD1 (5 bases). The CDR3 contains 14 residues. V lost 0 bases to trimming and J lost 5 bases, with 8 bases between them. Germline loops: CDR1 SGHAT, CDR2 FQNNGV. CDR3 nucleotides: TGTGCCAGCAGCTTAGATTGGGGGGATCAGCCCCAGCATTTT. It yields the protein CASSLDWGDQPQHF. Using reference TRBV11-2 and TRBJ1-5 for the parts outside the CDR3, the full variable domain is EAGVAQSPRYKIIEKRQSVAFWCNPISGHATLYWYQQILGQGPKLLIQFQNNGVVDDSQLPKDRFSAERLKGVDSTLKIQPAKLEDSAVYLCASSLDWGDQPQHFGDGTRLSIL.

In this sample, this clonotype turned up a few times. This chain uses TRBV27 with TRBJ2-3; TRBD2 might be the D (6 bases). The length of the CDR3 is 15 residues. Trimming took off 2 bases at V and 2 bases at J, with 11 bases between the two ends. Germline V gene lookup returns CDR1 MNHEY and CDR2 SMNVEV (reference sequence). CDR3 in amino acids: CASSLAGPYTDTQYF. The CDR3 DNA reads TGTGCCAGCAGTTTAGCGGGGCCCTACACAGATACGCAGTATTTT.

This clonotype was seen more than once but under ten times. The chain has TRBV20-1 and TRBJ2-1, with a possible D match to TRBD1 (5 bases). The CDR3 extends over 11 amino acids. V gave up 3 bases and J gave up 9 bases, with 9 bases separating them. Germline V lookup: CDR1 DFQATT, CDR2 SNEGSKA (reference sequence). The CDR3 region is CSARGQSEQFF. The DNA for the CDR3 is TGCAGTGCTAGGGGGCAAAGTGAGCAGTTCTTC.

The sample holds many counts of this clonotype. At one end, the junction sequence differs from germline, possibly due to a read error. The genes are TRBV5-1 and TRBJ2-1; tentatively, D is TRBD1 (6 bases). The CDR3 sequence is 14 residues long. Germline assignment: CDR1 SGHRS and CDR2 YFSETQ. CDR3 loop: CASSLGDTYNEQFF. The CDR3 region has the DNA TGTGCCAGCAGCTTGGGGGACACTTACAATGAGCAGTTCTTC.

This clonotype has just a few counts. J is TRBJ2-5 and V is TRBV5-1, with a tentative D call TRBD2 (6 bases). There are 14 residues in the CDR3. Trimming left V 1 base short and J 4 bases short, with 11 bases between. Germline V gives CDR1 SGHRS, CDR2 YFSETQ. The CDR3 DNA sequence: TGCGCCAGCAGCTTGAACAGCGGGCTAGAGACCCAGTACTTC. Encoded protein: CASSLNSGLETQYF.

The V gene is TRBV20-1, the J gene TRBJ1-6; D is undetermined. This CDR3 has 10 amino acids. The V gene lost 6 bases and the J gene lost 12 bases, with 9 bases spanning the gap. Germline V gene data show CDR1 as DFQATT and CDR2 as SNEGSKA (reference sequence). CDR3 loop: CSAEPEPLHF. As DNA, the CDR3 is TGCAGTGCCGAACCAGAACCCCTCCACTTT.

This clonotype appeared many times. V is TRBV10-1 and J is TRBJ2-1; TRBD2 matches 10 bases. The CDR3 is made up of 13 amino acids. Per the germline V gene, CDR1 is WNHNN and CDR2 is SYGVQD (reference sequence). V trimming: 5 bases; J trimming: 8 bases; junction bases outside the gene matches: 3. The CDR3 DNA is TGCGCCAGCAGTCTAGCGGGAGTTGATGAGCAGTTCTTC. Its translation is CASSLAGVDEQFF.

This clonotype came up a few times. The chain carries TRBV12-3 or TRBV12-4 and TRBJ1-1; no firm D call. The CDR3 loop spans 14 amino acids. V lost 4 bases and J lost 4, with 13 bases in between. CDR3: CASSSLARGTEAFF. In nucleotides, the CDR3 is TGTGCCAGCAGTTCTCTCGCCCGGGGCACTGAAGCTTTCTTT.